This TCR beta chain comes out of a study of T cell clonality in common variable immunodeficiency. There are many counts of this clone. The sequenced fragment ends 3 residues before the CDR3 boundary, so the rest is inferred from the germline J gene. Data came from immunoSEQ multiplex PCR; TCRdb stores just in-frame clones and leaves some out. The sample yields over 50,000 clones, without any singletons. Germline lookup yields CDR1 ENHRY and CDR2 SYGVKD. The length of the CDR3 is 16 residues. V was clipped by 3 bases and J by 1 base; unmatched bases: 4. The sequenced material came from peripheral blood mononuclear cells. V is TRBV10-3 and J is TRBJ2-4; 9 positions match TRBD2. This receptor was taken from a person aged 18-70 years in good health. The CDR3 loop reads CAISEYSGRAKNIQYF. The sequenced CDR3 bases are TGTGCCATCAGTGAATACAGCGGGAGGGCCAAAAACATT.